This is a list of T cell receptor beta chains from one sample in a study of early T cells in non-severe SARS-CoV-2 infection. TCRdb itself ran the 5' RACE reads through MiXCR, one entry per CDR3 protein. Of 50,000 to 60,000 distinct CDR3 sequences in the sample, approximately 6.3% were seen once. This specimen consisted of whole blood, obtained at baseline. The receptors here all came from an adult who was a healthcare worker with PCR-confirmed SARS-CoV-2 infection or an uninfected control (not recorded which). The CDR3 runs from the conserved cysteine through the conserved F or W. A D gene is named only where the DNA matches it firmly. Part of the rows lack a size; the others show once, few, many or a class for expanded clones.

J: TRBJ2-5; D: -; size: few; V: TRBV7-9; length: 14; DNA: TGTGCCAGCAGGAAGGACGGATCTAGAGAGACCCAGTACTTC; CDR3: CASRKDGSRETQYF
J: TRBJ1-2; D: -; size: many; V: TRBV6-2/TRBV6-3; length: 11; DNA: TGTGCCAGCAGGTGGACAGAGCGCTACACCTTC; CDR3: CASRWTERYTF
J: TRBJ1-1; D: -; size: few; V: TRBV7-2; length: 15; DNA: TGTGCCAGCAGCTTAGGGGGGCCGGGGAACACTGAAGCTTTCTTT; CDR3: CASSLGGPGNTEAFF
J: TRBJ2-7; D: TRBD1; size: many; V: TRBV29-1; length: 13; DNA: TGCAGCGTGACAGGGGGCGAACTTTACGAGCAGTACTTC; CDR3: CSVTGGELYEQYF
J: TRBJ2-1; D: -; size: -; V: TRBV24-1; length: 14; DNA: TGTGCCACCAGTGACCCTTTTTTATCCAATGAGCAGTTCTTC; CDR3: CATSDPFLSNEQFF
J: TRBJ2-1; D: -; size: many; V: TRBV10-3; length: 15; DNA: TGTGCCATCAGGGATCCAGGGTTTGTAGGCAATGAGCAGTTCTTC; CDR3: CAIRDPGFVGNEQFF
J: TRBJ2-3; D: -; size: -; V: TRBV11-1; length: 15; DNA: TGTGCCAGCAGCCAGAAGGGCGGATACACAGATACGCAGTATTTT; CDR3: CASSQKGGYTDTQYF
J: TRBJ2-3; D: TRBD2; size: few; V: TRBV7-9; length: 14; DNA: TGTGCCAGCAGCGTAGCGGGGAACACAGATACGCAGTATTTT; CDR3: CASSVAGNTDTQYF
J: TRBJ2-5; D: TRBD2; size: few; V: TRBV4-3; length: 15; DNA: TGCGCCAGCAGCCAAATGGCGGGGGGGCGAGAGACCCAGTACTTC; CDR3: CASSQMAGGRETQYF
J: TRBJ1-1; D: -; size: few; V: TRBV5-1; length: 11; DNA: TGCGCCAGCAGCTCCGACCTTGAAGCTTTCTTT; CDR3: CASSSDLEAFF
J: TRBJ1-2; D: -; size: many; V: TRBV28; length: 14; DNA: TGTGCCAGCAGTTCTCCCCTACGTATGGGTGGCTACACCTTC; CDR3: CASSSPLRMGGYTF
J: TRBJ2-3; D: TRBD2; size: -; V: TRBV7-2; length: 16; DNA: TGTGCCAGCAGCTTGGGACTAGCGGGGGTCCGGGATACGCAGTATTTT; CDR3: CASSLGLAGVRDTQYF
J: TRBJ2-5; D: -; size: many; V: TRBV6-2/TRBV6-3; length: 13; DNA: TGTGCCAGCAGTTCGGCTTTACAAGAGACCCAGTACTTC; CDR3: CASSSALQETQYF
J: TRBJ2-5; D: -; size: -; V: TRBV18; length: 13; DNA: TGTGCCAGCACCTACAGGACCCAAGAGACCCAGTACTTC; CDR3: CASTYRTQETQYF
J: TRBJ2-7; D: -; size: -; V: TRBV20-1; length: 10; DNA: TGCAGTGCTAGAGAAGACGAGCAGTACTTC; CDR3: CSAREDEQYF
J: TRBJ1-1; D: -; size: many; V: TRBV29-1; length: 14; DNA: TGCAGCGGCGCTAGAGGAGCCCGAGATACTGAAGCTTTCTTT; CDR3: CSGARGARDTEAFF
J: TRBJ1-6; D: -; size: few; V: TRBV4-3; length: 16; DNA: TGCGCCAGCAGCCAAATACAGGGTTTCGGTAATTCACCCCTCCTCTTT; CDR3: CASSQIQGFGNSPLLF
J: TRBJ2-7; D: -; size: many; V: TRBV7-2; length: 13; DNA: TGTGCCAGCAGCCGCAGTAATTGGGCCGAGCAGTACTTC; CDR3: CASSRSNWAEQYF
J: TRBJ1-4; D: TRBD1; size: many; V: TRBV6-5; length: 15; DNA: TGTGCCAGCAGTCGACGCGAAGGGGGCCATGAAAAACTGTTTTTT; CDR3: CASSRREGGHEKLFF
J: TRBJ2-7; D: -; size: many; V: TRBV12-3/TRBV12-4; length: 14; DNA: TGTGCCAGCAGTGAACCACAGGGCTCCTACGAGCAGTACTTC; CDR3: CASSEPQGSYEQYF
J: TRBJ2-1; D: -; size: many; V: TRBV6-2/TRBV6-3; length: 14; DNA: TGTGCCAGCGGCGATCGGTACTCCTACAATGAGCAGTTCTTC; CDR3: CASGDRYSYNEQFF
J: TRBJ2-2; D: -; size: many; V: TRBV7-6; length: 14; DNA: TGTGCCAGCAGCAAGACTCTTAACACCGGGGAGCTGTTTTTT; CDR3: CASSKTLNTGELFF
J: TRBJ1-4; D: -; size: many; V: TRBV7-6; length: 15; DNA: TGTGCCAGCAGCTTAACCAGTGGTGGATATGAAAAACTGTTTTTT; CDR3: CASSLTSGGYEKLFF
J: TRBJ2-7; D: -; size: few; V: TRBV4-2; length: 15; DNA: TGTGCCAGCAGCGTAACGGCCACGGCCACCTACGAGCAGTACTTC; CDR3: CASSVTATATYEQYF
J: TRBJ1-5; D: -; size: few; V: TRBV19; length: 18; DNA: TGTGCCAGTAGTATGCCTCAACCCCTGGGCCGTAGCAATCAGCCCCAGCATTTT; CDR3: CASSMPQPLGRSNQPQHF
J: TRBJ2-3; D: -; size: many; V: TRBV20-1; length: 13; DNA: TGCAGTGCTGACGACCTGAGCACAGATACGCAGTATTTT; CDR3: CSADDLSTDTQYF
J: TRBJ2-1; D: -; size: many; V: TRBV6-4; length: 12; DNA: TGTGCCAGCAGTGGGACGGGGGCGACATGGTTCTTC; CDR3: CASSGTGATWFF
J: TRBJ1-3; D: -; size: few; V: TRBV20-1; length: 12; DNA: TGCAGTGCTAGGGGCCCTGGAAACACCATATATTTT; CDR3: CSARGPGNTIYF
J: TRBJ1-2; D: -; size: few; V: TRBV20-1; length: 12; DNA: TGCAGTGCATGGACACCAAACTATGGCTACACCTTC; CDR3: CSAWTPNYGYTF
J: TRBJ2-5; D: TRBD2; size: -; V: TRBV4-3; length: 16; DNA: TGCGCCAGCAGCCAAGAAGGGACCCGGGAGGAAGAGACCCAGTACTTC; CDR3: CASSQEGTREEETQYF
J: TRBJ2-3; D: TRBD2; size: -; V: TRBV19; length: 16; DNA: TGTGCCAGTAGAAGACTAGCGGGGGGGAGCACAGATACGCAGTATTTT; CDR3: CASRRLAGGSTDTQYF
J: TRBJ1-5; D: TRBD1; size: few; V: TRBV20-1; length: 13; DNA: TGCAGTGCTACCGGGGACAGTCATCAGCCCCAGCATTTT; CDR3: CSATGDSHQPQHF
J: TRBJ1-1; D: -; size: many; V: TRBV13; length: 13; DNA: TGTGCCAGCAGCTTCACAGGGTACACTGAAGCTTTCTTT; CDR3: CASSFTGYTEAFF
J: TRBJ2-3; D: TRBD2; size: many; V: TRBV6-6; length: 17; DNA: TGTGCCAGCAGGATACTATCGGGGGGGCCGGGCACAGATACGCAGTATTTT; CDR3: CASRILSGGPGTDTQYF
J: TRBJ2-3; D: TRBD2; size: few; V: TRBV4-2; length: 17; DNA: TGTGCCAGCAGCCTTACTAGCGTGGGCTTTAGCACAGATACGCAGTATTTT; CDR3: CASSLTSVGFSTDTQYF
J: TRBJ2-1; D: -; size: many; V: TRBV4-3; length: 13; DNA: TGCGCCAGCAGCCAAGTTATAGGGGTATTTGAGTTCTTC; CDR3: CASSQVIGVFEFF
J: TRBJ2-5; D: -; size: many; V: TRBV9; length: 15; DNA: TGTGCCAGCAGCGTATCCCCTGGGGCGGCAGAGACCCAGTACTTC; CDR3: CASSVSPGAAETQYF
J: TRBJ2-3; D: -; size: many; V: TRBV6-5; length: 13; DNA: TGTGCCAGCACCGACGGGGGTAGCCTTCGGGAGTATTTT; CDR3: CASTDGGSLREYF
J: TRBJ2-5; D: -; size: few; V: TRBV5-1; length: 13; DNA: TGCGCCAGCAGCTTGTTCACTGAGGAGACCCAGTACTTC; CDR3: CASSLFTEETQYF
J: TRBJ1-1; D: -; size: many; V: TRBV7-2; length: 16; DNA: TGTGCCAGCAGCTTAGAGGGTGAGGGTTCGGATACTGAAGCTTTCTTT; CDR3: CASSLEGEGSDTEAFF